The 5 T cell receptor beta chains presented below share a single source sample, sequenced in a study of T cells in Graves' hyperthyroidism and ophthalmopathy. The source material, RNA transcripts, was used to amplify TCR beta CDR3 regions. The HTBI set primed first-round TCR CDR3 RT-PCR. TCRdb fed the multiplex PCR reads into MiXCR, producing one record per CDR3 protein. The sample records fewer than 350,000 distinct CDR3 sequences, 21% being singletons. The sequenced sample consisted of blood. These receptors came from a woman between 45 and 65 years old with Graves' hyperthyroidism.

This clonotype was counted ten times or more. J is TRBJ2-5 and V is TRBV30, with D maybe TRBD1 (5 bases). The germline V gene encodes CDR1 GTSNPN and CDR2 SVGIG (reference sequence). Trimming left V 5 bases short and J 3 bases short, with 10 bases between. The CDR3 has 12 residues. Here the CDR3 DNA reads TGTGCCTGGGGCCCAGGGAAAGAGACCCAGTACTTC. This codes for CAWGPGKETQYF.

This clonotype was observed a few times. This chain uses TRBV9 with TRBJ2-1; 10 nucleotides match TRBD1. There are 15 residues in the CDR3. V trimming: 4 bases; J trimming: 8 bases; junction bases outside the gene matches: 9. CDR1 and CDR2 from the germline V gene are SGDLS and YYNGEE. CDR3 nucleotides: TGTGCCAGCAGCTCCCGGACAGGGGGTGGAGATGAGCAGTTCTTC. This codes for CASSSRTGGGDEQFF.

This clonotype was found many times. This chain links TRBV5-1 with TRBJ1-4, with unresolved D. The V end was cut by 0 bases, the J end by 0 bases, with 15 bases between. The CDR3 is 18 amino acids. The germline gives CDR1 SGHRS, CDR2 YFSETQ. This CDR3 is CASSLAFHFGSTNEKLFF. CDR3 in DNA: TGCGCCAGCAGCTTGGCTTTTCATTTCGGATCAACTAATGAAAAACTGTTTTTT.

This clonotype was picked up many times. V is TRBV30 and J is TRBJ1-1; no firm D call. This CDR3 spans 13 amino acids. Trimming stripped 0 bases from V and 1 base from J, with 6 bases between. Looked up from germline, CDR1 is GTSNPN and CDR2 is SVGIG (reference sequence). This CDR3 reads CAWSVRGNTEAFF. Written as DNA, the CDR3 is TGTGCCTGGAGTGTACGGGGGAACACTGAAGCTTTCTTT.

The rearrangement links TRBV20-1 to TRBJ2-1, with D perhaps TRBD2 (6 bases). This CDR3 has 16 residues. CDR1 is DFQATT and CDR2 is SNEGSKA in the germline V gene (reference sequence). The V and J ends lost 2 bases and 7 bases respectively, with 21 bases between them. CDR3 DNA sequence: TGCAGTGCTAGACTCCCCGGGACTTCACGCACAAATGAGCAGTTCTTC. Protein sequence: CSARLPGTSRTNEQFF.